This TCR beta chain was recovered during a study of human T cells and chemical hapten exposure. Whole-study findings and limits: A positive correlation with patch test score was found for PT1 expanded TCR counts.

The CDR3 is made up of 16 amino acids. After removal of 5 bases from V and 9 bases from J, the junction contained 10 bases not matched to a gene. From germline, CDR1 is SGHTA and CDR2 FQGNSA. Documented time point: patch test 3, about 24 weeks after DPC sensitization. Sample treatment: therapeutic diphenylcyclopropenone sensitization with weekly scalp DPC. Before extraction, the whole blood was not fractionated, and total RNA was taken from it. Unique molecular identifiers were attached to individual cDNA molecules during library preparation. TCRdb re-analysed the RACE reads in MiXCR, keeping a single row per CDR3 protein. The sample lists 80,000 to 100,000 distinct CDR3 sequences; 11% were seen once. This clonotype appeared a few times. Its antigen is currently unknown.

The gene calls are TRBV7-2 and TRBJ2-1; 13 bases map to TRBD2. The clonotype originates from a woman between 45 and 60 years old with alopecia areata. Some clones in this sample may be carry-over from other donors' samples. The input for sequencing was whole blood, taken in connection with sensitization to the hapten diphenylcyclopropenone (DPC). In DNA, the CDR3 is TGTGCCAGCAGCCCCCCCCGGACTAGCGGGAGAGCTGAGCAGTTCTTC. Translated: CASSPPRTSGRAEQFF.